Presented here are 15 T cell receptor beta chains from one specimen sequenced in a study of cytomegalovirus exposure and HLA in healthy donors. Both 60 Vbeta primers and 13 Jbeta primers went into the PCR. Sequenced by immunoSEQ multiplex PCR; TCRdb stores in-frame clones only, minus some. The table has 120,000 or so clones, approximately 78% seen once. The sequenced sample consisted of PBMCs. These receptors were taken from a woman aged 40 to 49 in good health and CMV-seronegative.

This clone appeared a single time. An end of the junction does not agree with germline; a read error may underlie this. The CDR3 here is CSSSLGSGGSGTGELFF. The CDR3 coding sequence is TGTTCCAGCAGCTTAGGTTCCGGGGGTAGCGGCACCGGGGAGCTGTTTTTT. V gene TRBV7-9 combines with J gene TRBJ2-2, with D possibly TRBD2 on 6 matching bases. CDR3 size: 17 residues. The V gene's germline CDR1 is SEHNR and CDR2 FQNEAQ (reference sequence).

CDR3 amino acids: CASRQSGQGLEKLFF. CDR3 sequence (DNA): TGTGCCAGCAGGCAGTCGGGACAGGGCCTTGAAAAACTGTTTTTT. The J gene is TRBJ1-4, the V gene TRBV7-9; 9 positions agree with TRBD1. This CDR3 has 15 amino acids. The V gene end was trimmed by 6 bases and the J gene end by 7 bases; junction bases not matched to a gene: 9. Germline CDR1 is SEHNR and CDR2 is FQNEAQ (reference sequence).

V is TRBV28 and J is TRBJ2-1, with TRBD1 matching over 9 bases. CDR3 length equals 14 residues. From germline, CDR1 is MDHEN and CDR2 SYDVKM. With 7 bases clipped from V and 7 bases from J, the junction kept 8 bases outside the gene matches. CDR3 sequence (DNA): TGTGCCAGCATTCCCGGGACAGGGACAAATGAGCAGTTCTTC. This sequence encodes CASIPGTGTNEQFF.

The chain links TRBV19 to TRBJ2-3, with D tentatively TRBD1 (5 bases). The CDR3 has 15 amino acids. V shed 6 bases and J shed 0 bases, with 13 bases lying between them. Per the germline V gene, CDR1 is LNHDA and CDR2 is SQIVND (reference sequence). Here the CDR3 DNA reads TGTGCCAGTAGCAATACAGGAGATAGCACAGATACGCAGTATTTT. Protein sequence: CASSNTGDSTDTQYF.

The chain couples TRBV27 to TRBJ2-1; 8 nucleotides match TRBD2. The CDR3 runs to 15 residues. Germline values: CDR1 MNHEY, CDR2 SMNVEV (reference sequence). J gave up 6 bases and V 3 bases, and 7 bases lay outside the gene matches. DNA of the CDR3: TGTGCCAGCAGTTTGTGGACTAGCCGGGGCAATGAGCAGTTCTTC. Amino acids: CASSLWTSRGNEQFF.

The V and J genes are TRBV28 and TRBJ1-4; D not resolved. CDR1 MDHEN and CDR2 SYDVKM come from the germline V gene. This CDR3 has 16 amino acids. V lost 4 bases and J 0 bases, leaving 12 bases between the germline ends. DNA of the CDR3: TGTGCCAGCAGTTGGTCCGTGGAGGCAACTAATGAAAAACTGTTTTTT. This gives the protein CASSWSVEATNEKLFF.

This sequence joins TRBV7-9 and TRBJ1-5, with D possibly being TRBD1 (5 bases). The ends were cut back, 5 bases at V and 9 bases at J, with 14 bases in the middle. Germline lookup yields CDR1 SEHNR and CDR2 FQNEAQ (reference sequence). The CDR3 length is 13 residues. In DNA, the CDR3 is TGTGCCAGCAGCAGACAGTCAGGGTTGCCCCAGCATTTT. Translated, it gives CASSRQSGLPQHF. Together with reference TRBV7-9 and TRBJ1-5, the CDR3 gives the full variable domain: DTGVSQNPRHKITKRGQNVTFRCDPISEHNRLYWYRQTLGQGPEFLTYFQNEAQLEKSRLLSDRFSAERPKGSFSTLEIQRTEQGDSAMYLCASSRQSGLPQHFGDGTRLSIL.

This clone was detected a few times. The V and J genes are TRBV11-3 and TRBJ2-3, with 7 bases aligning to TRBD2. The CDR3 contains 13 residues. The germline gives CDR1 SGHNT, CDR2 YENEEA. V gave up 5 bases and J gave up 5 bases; unmatched junction bases: 4. The CDR3 bases are TGTGCCAGCAGCCCACCGGGGGGAGATACGCAGTATTTT. Translated, it gives CASSPPGGDTQYF.

The chain joins TRBV19 to TRBJ2-7, with TRBD1 matching 7 bases. Germline V CDR1 and CDR2: LNHDA, SQIVND (reference sequence). V lost 3 bases, J lost 1 base, and 6 bases stayed unmatched. The CDR3 totals 15 residues. The CDR3 spells CASSIGQGESYEQYF. CDR3 coding DNA: TGTGCCAGTAGTATCGGCCAGGGGGAGTCCTACGAGCAGTACTTC.

The rearrangement uses TRBV6-5 and TRBJ1-1; TRBD1 might be the D (6 bases). This CDR3 is built from 13 residues. From germline, CDR1 is MNHEY and CDR2 SVGAGI. V lost 7 bases and J lost 1, with 10 bases in between. DNA of the CDR3: TGTGCCAGCAAATGGACAGCGAACACTGAAGCTTTCTTT. Translation: CASKWTANTEAFF.

The gene calls are TRBV5-5 and TRBJ2-7, with a weak D call TRBD1 (5 bases). CDR1 is SGHKS and CDR2 is YYEKEE in the germline V gene (reference sequence). The germline V and J ends were trimmed by 0 bases and 3 bases, with 13 bases remaining between them. This CDR3 spans 15 amino acids. CDR3 sequence: CASSLVQGSVYEQYF. The CDR3 DNA sequence: TGTGCCAGCAGCTTGGTCCAGGGATCGGTCTACGAGCAGTACTTC.

The chain combines TRBV6-1 with TRBJ2-7; no firm D call. Trimming took 2 bases from V and 3 from J, leaving 5 bases between them. CDR3 length: 12 amino acids. Germline CDR1 and CDR2: MNHNS and SASEGT. The CDR3 DNA reads as TGTGCCAGCAGTGAATCCGGCTACGAGCAGTACTTC. Encoded protein: CASSESGYEQYF.

The CDR3: CASSKAGGANYGYTF. CDR3 nucleotides: TGTGCCAGCAGCAAAGCTGGGGGGGCGAACTATGGCTACACCTTC. The genes are TRBV21-1 and TRBJ1-2. TRBV21-1 is an annotated pseudogene. CDR3 length: 15 residues.

This clone is a singleton in its sample. The chain recombines TRBV6-5 with TRBJ2-7; the match to TRBD1 covers 11 bases. The CDR3 extends over 15 amino acids. Germline V gene lookup returns CDR1 MNHEY and CDR2 SVGAGI. V lost 4 bases to trimming and J lost 3 bases; unmatched junction nucleotides: 5. This CDR3 is CASSSSGQGVYEQYF. The CDR3 nucleotides read TGTGCCAGCAGTTCCTCGGGACAGGGGGTCTACGAGCAGTACTTC.

This chain links TRBV5-6 with TRBJ2-7, with TRBD2 matching over 7 bases. After removal of 0 bases from V and 6 bases from J, the junction contained 9 bases not matched to a gene. This CDR3 has 15 residues. Germline values: CDR1 SGHDT, CDR2 YYEEEE. The CDR3 here is CASSLGAGGRREQYF. The CDR3 nucleotides read TGTGCCAGCAGCTTGGGTGCCGGGGGGAGGCGCGAGCAGTACTTC.